This is a list of T cell receptor beta chains from one sample in a study of blood T cell repertoires in COVID-19. Here immunoSEQ multiplex PCR was the method, and the copy in TCRdb shows in-frame clones only, minus some. The sample contains a few hundred thousand clones, approximately 89% of which appear only once. The sequenced sample was peripheral blood. The receptors originated from a woman in her fifties or sixties with COVID-19, enrolled during active disease. Each CDR3 is given with its conserved first and last residue. A D gene is named only where the DNA matches it firmly. Rows give clone size only sometimes, using once, few, many, or a class for an expanded clone.

>TRBJ2-7|TRBV6-1|TRBD1|.
TGTGCCAGCAGTGAAGGTTTGGACAGGGTCTACGAGCAGTACTTC
CASSEGLDRVYEQYF
>TRBJ1-2|TRBV2|.|.
TGTGCCAGCAGTGGCGCAGGGGTAAGCTATGGCTACACCTTC
CASSGAGVSYGYTF
>TRBJ1-5|TRBV19|TRBD1|once
TGTGCCAGTAGTATCGAGACAGGGATAAATCAGCCCCAGCATTTT
CASSIETGINQPQHF
>TRBJ2-3|TRBV19|.|.
TGTGCCAGTAGCCCGGAGTCGGTCACAGATACGCAGTATTTT
CASSPESVTDTQYF
>TRBJ2-3|TRBV5-1|.|.
TGCGCCAGCAGCTGGGCTAGCCCAGATACGCAGTATTTT
CASSWASPDTQYF
>TRBJ2-6|TRBV21-1|.|.
TGTGCCAGACGCCCCGGGACAGGGACTGGGGCCAACGTCCTGACTTTC
CARRPGTGTGANVLTF
>TRBJ2-1|TRBV4-2|.|.
TGTGCCAGCAGCCAAGAGAGCTACTCCTACAATGAGCAGTTCTTC
CASSQESYSYNEQFF
>TRBJ2-3|TRBV6-5|.|.
TGTGCCAGCACCCTAGGGCAGGGTGCAGATACGCAGTATTTT
CASTLGQGADTQYF
>TRBJ2-7|TRBV6-1|TRBD1|.
TGTGCCAGCAGTGAAGGGACAGGGGTCTACGAGCAGTACTTC
CASSEGTGVYEQYF
>TRBJ1-5|TRBV24-1|.|.
TGTGCCACCAGACCTGGGGGCAGGGGCAGTGGCAATCAGCCCCAGCATTTT
CATRPGGRGSGNQPQHF
>TRBJ1-2|TRBV10-3|TRBD1|.
TGTGCCATCAGCGTTACAGGGGATGACGGCTACACCTTC
CAISVTGDDGYTF
>TRBJ2-3|TRBV7-8|.|.
TGTGCCAGCAGCCACGGGACTAGCACAGATACGCAGTATTTT
CASSHGTSTDTQYF
>TRBJ2-1|TRBV11-3|.|.
TGTGCCAGCAGCCCAGGGGACGCCCCCGGTGGTGAGCAGTTCTTC
CASSPGDAPGGEQFF
>TRBJ1-1|TRBV7-9|TRBD1|.
TGTGCCAGCAGCTTCATAGACAGGGCTGAAGCTTTCTTT
CASSFIDRAEAFF
>TRBJ1-1|TRBV29-1|TRBD1|few
TGCAGCGCCATGGACAGGGAAGCTTTCTTT
CSAMDREAFF
>TRBJ1-1|TRBV6-5|.|.
TGTGCCAGCGGGGGGGGGACGCAGACTGACACTGAAGCTTTCTTT
CASGGGTQTDTEAFF
>TRBJ2-7|TRBV5-4|TRBD2|.
TGTGCCAGCTCGGGGGGCTACGAGCAGTACTTC
CASSGGYEQYF
>TRBJ1-4|TRBV11-1|.|.
TGTGCCAGCAGCCCGGTTCTGGACTCCCGTGAAAAACTGTTTTTT
CASSPVLDSREKLFF
>TRBJ1-1|TRBV2|.|.
TGTGCCAGCAGTGGACCTCGTTATGGCGGAACTGAAGCTTTCTTT
CASSGPRYGGTEAFF
>TRBJ2-3|TRBV7-6|.|once
TGTGCCAGCAGCTTGCGGCCGGGTCCGGGGTTGACAGATACGCAGTATTTT
CASSLRPGPGLTDTQYF
>TRBJ1-5|TRBV30|.|once
TGTGCCTGGAGTGTAATGCAGGGGAGTCAGCCCCAGCATTTT
CAWSVMQGSQPQHF
>TRBJ2-7|TRBV5-8|.|.
TGTGCCAGCAGCCACAGGGAACTCCGCTACGAGCAGTACTTC
CASSHRELRYEQYF
>TRBJ2-7|TRBV2|TRBD1|.
TGTGCCAGCCTGAGCCCGGACAGGGCCTACGAGCAGTACTTC
CASLSPDRAYEQYF
>TRBJ1-1|TRBV19|TRBD1|.
TGTGCCAGTACCATACAGGGGGACACTGAAGCTTTCTTT
CASTIQGDTEAFF
>TRBJ2-3|TRBV4-1|TRBD1|once
TGCGCCAGCAGCCAATCTCCCGGGACAGGGGGAAACACAGATACGCAGTATTTT
CASSQSPGTGGNTDTQYF
>TRBJ1-5|TRBV5-1|.|.
TGCGCCAGCAGCTTGGAACCAGGCATCCAGCCCCAGCATTTT
CASSLEPGIQPQHF
>TRBJ1-3|TRBV18|TRBD1|.
TGTGCCAGCTCACCACCGCCCGACAGGGTCCGCTCTGGAAACACCATATATTTT
CASSPPPDRVRSGNTIYF
>TRBJ1-2|TRBV21-1|.|.
TGTGCCAGCAGCAAAGTCCGGCAGTGGCGGGGCTACACCTTC
CASSKVRQWRGYTF